A selection of T cell receptor beta chains follows, all from one sample in a study of blood T cell repertoires in COVID-19. Profiling relied on immunoSEQ multiplex PCR, and the TCRdb table lists in-frame clones only, not all of them. The sample has approximately 200,000 clones; about 86% are singletons. The sample consisted of peripheral blood. The origin of the receptors is a woman aged 50 to 65 with acute or convalescent COVID-19. CDR3s include the opening cysteine and the closing phenylalanine or tryptophan. A D gene is named only where the DNA matches it firmly. Size is omitted from some rows. Given values are once, few, many or a class for expanded clones.

TRBD1	TRBV10-2	-	TRBJ1-5	TGCGCCAGCAGTGAGCTGGCAGGGGGCCGGAATCAGCCCCAGCATTTT	CASSELAGGRNQPQHF
TRBD1	TRBV7-2	once	TRBJ1-5	TGTGCCAGCAGCTTCGAACAGGGGGCCCTTCAGCCCCAGCATTTT	CASSFEQGALQPQHF
-	TRBV30	once	TRBJ2-3	TGTGCCTGGGGACAGATGGGCACAGATACGCAGTATTTT	CAWGQMGTDTQYF
-	TRBV7-2	-	TRBJ1-2	TGTGCCAGCAGCGAAACCCGGGGGGGGCCGATCTATGGCTACACCTTC	CASSETRGGPIYGYTF
TRBD1	TRBV10-2	few	TRBJ2-3	TGCGCCAGCAGCCTGGGACAGTTAGGCGATACGCAGTATTTT	CASSLGQLGDTQYF
-	TRBV5-4	-	TRBJ1-2	TGTGCCAGCAGTGGCGACAGAAACTATGGCTACACCTTC	CASSGDRNYGYTF
TRBD1	TRBV4-3	-	TRBJ2-2	TGCGCCAGCAGCCAAAGATTTTGGCAGGGGGCGAACACCGGGGAGCTGTTTTTT	CASSQRFWQGANTGELFF
-	TRBV30	-	TRBJ2-1	TGTGCCTGGAGTGTGGGCCCAGGGTCCAATGAGCAGTTCTTC	CAWSVGPGSNEQFF
-	TRBV10-3	once	TRBJ2-3	TGTGCCATCAGTGAGAGGCTAGCCCCGGATACGCAGTATTTT	CAISERLAPDTQYF
TRBD2	TRBV7-8	once	TRBJ2-5	TGTGCCAGCAGCTTGGGGACTAGCCAAGAGACCCAGTACTTC	CASSLGTSQETQYF
-	TRBV29-1	few	TRBJ1-1	TGCAGCGTTGCGAGGGCAGAGAACACTGAAGCTTTCTTT	CSVARAENTEAFF